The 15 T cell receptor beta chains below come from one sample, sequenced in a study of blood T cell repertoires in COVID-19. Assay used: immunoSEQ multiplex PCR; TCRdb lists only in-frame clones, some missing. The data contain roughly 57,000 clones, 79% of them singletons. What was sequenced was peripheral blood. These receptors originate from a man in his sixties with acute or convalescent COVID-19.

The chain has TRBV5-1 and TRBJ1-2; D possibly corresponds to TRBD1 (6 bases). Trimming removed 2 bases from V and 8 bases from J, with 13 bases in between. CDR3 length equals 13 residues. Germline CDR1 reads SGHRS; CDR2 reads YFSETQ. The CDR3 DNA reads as TGCGCCAGCAGCTTCGACACAGGGAACGGCTACACCTTC. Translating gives CASSFDTGNGYTF.

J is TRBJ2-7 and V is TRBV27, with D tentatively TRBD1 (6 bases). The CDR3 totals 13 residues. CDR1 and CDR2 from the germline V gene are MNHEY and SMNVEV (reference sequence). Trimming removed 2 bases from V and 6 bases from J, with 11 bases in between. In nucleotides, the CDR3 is TGTGCCAGCAGTTTAGGGGGCGCACCCGAGCAGTACTTC. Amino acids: CASSLGGAPEQYF.

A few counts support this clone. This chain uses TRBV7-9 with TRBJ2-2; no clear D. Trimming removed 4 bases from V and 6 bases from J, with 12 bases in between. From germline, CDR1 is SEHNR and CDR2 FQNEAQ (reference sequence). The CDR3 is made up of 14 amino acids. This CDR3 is CASSSSHTPGELFF. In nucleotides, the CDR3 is TGTGCCAGCAGCTCGTCACATACCCCCGGGGAGCTGTTTTTT.

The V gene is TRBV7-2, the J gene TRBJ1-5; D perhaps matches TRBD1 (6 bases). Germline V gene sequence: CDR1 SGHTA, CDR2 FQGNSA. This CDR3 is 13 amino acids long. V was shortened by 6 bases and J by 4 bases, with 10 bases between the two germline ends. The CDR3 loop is CASSGQLNQPQHF. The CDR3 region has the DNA TGTGCCAGCAGTGGACAGCTAAATCAGCCCCAGCATTTT.

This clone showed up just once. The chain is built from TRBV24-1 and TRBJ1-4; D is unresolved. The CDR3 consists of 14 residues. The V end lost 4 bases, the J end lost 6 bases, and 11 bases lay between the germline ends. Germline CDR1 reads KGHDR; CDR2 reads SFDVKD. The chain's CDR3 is CATSETGSDEKLFF. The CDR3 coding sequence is TGTGCCACCAGTGAGACGGGGTCGGATGAAAAACTGTTTTTT.

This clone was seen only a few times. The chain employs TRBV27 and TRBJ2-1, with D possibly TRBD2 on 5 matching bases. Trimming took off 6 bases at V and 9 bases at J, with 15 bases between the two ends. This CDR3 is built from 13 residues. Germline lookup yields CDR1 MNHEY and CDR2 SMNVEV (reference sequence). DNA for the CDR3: TGTGCCAGCAGACCTTCGGGCGGGCGTGAGCAGTTCTTC. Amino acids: CASRPSGGREQFF.

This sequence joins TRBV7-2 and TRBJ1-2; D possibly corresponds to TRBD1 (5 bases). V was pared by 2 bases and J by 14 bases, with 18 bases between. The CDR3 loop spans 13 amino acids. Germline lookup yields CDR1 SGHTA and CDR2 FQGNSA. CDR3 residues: CASSLNWGGTPTF. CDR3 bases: TGTGCCAGCAGCTTAAACTGGGGGGGTACGCCTACCTTC.

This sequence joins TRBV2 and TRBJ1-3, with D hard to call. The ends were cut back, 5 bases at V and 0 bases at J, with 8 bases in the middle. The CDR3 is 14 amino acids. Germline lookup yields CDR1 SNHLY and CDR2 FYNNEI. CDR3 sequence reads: CASSPNYSGNTIYF. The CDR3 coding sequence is TGTGCCAGCAGTCCTAACTACTCTGGAAACACCATATATTTT.

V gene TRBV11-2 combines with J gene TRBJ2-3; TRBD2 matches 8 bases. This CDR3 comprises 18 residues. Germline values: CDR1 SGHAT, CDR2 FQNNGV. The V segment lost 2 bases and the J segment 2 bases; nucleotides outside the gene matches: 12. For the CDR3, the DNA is TGTGCCAGCAGCTTAATTGGGGGCGGCGGGGGGCCCACAGATACGCAGTATTTT. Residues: CASSLIGGGGGPTDTQYF. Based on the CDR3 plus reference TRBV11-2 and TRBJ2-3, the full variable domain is EAGVAQSPRYKIIEKRQSVAFWCNPISGHATLYWYQQILGQGPKLLIQFQNNGVVDDSQLPKDRFSAERLKGVDSTLKIQPAKLEDSAVYLCASSLIGGGGGPTDTQYFGPGTRLTVL.

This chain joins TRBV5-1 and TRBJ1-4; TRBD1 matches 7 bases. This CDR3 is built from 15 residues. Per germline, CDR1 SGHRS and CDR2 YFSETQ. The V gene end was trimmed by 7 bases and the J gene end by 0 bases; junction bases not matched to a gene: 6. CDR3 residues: CASRMTGSTNEKLFF. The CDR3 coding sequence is TGCGCCAGCCGAATGACAGGGTCAACTAATGAAAAACTGTTTTTT.

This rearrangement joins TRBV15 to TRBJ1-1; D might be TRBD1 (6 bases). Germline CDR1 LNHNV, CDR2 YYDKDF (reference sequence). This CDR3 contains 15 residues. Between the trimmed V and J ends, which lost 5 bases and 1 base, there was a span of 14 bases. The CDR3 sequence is CATSVQGDRNTEAFF. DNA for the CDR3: TGTGCCACCAGCGTACAGGGTGATCGGAACACTGAAGCTTTCTTT.

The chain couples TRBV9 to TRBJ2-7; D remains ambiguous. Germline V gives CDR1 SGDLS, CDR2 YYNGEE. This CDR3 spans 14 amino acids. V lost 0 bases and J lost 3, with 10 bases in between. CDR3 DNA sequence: TGTGCCAGCAGCGTAGGGGCGACGGTCTACGAGCAGTACTTC. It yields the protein CASSVGATVYEQYF.

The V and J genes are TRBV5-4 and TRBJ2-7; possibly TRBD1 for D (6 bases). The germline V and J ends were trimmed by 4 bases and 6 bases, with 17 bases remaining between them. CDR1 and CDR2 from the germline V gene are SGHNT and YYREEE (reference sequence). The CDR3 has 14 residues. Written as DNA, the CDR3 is TGTGCCAGCAGCCAACCGGGACAAGACGGCGAGCAGTACTTC. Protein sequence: CASSQPGQDGEQYF.

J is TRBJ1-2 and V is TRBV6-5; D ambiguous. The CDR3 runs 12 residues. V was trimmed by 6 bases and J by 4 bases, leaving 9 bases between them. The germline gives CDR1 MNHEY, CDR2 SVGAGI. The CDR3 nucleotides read TGTGCCAGCAGCCGAGGTTTCTATGGCTACACCTTC. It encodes CASSRGFYGYTF.

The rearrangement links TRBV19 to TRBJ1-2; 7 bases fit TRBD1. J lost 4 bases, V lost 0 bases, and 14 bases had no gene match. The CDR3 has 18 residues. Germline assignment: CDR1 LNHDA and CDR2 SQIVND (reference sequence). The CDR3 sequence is CASSIDGTATGLRYGYTF. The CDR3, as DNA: TGTGCCAGTAGTATAGATGGGACAGCGACCGGACTACGCTATGGCTACACCTTC.